This TCR beta chain came from a study of blood T cell repertoires in COVID-19. In the study overall: Spain, Italy and the United States supplied samples that represented acute and convalescent COVID-19. From T cells, B-cell-depleted T cells, or PBMCs came the material, which was cDNA or gDNA.

In the authors' methods: Reference gene primers were amplified, and this amplification served to estimate nucleated cell counts. Generated by immunoSEQ multiplex PCR, the TCRdb table keeps only in-frame clones and is missing some. V, J and clone size reflect that table, while D and trimming were determined from the DNA. Of hundreds of thousands of clones listed, roughly 77% are singletons. Germline V gene sequence: CDR1 SQVTM, CDR2 ANQGSEA. The V and J ends lost 1 base and 4 bases respectively, with 10 bases between them. This CDR3 region has 13 residues. The material sequenced was peripheral blood. This TCR came from a woman aged 80 or over with acute or convalescent COVID-19. The rearrangement links TRBV29-1 to TRBJ1-1, with unresolved D. The CDR3: CSVEGHPSTEAFF. In DNA, the CDR3 is TGCAGCGTTGAAGGACACCCCAGCACTGAAGCTTTCTTT.